These 18 T cell receptor beta chains share one sample of origin, sequenced in a study of blood T cell repertoires in COVID-19. Profiling relied on immunoSEQ multiplex PCR, and the TCRdb table lists in-frame clones only, not all of them. The sample gives around 70,000 clones, more than 80% of which show up once; roughly 4.8% is in the top ten. Sample: peripheral blood. The source is a woman of 80 years or more with active or convalescent COVID-19.

This clone was seen more than once but under ten times. The chain is built from TRBV28 and TRBJ1-5; tentative D call: TRBD1 (6 bases). Germline V lookup: CDR1 MDHEN, CDR2 SYDVKM. V was clipped by 6 bases and J by 1 base, with 16 bases between them. This CDR3 comprises 16 residues. The CDR3 DNA sequence: TGTGCCAGCAGCCCTTCAACTAGGGGGAGCAATCAGCCCCAGCATTTT. Translation gives CASSPSTRGSNQPQHF.

The rearrangement joins TRBV4-3 to TRBJ2-6; D unclear. V lost 0 bases and J 0 bases, leaving 3 bases between the germline ends. Germline V gene lookup returns CDR1 LGHNA and CDR2 YSLEER. The CDR3 has 15 amino acids. The chain's CDR3 is CASSQDRSGANVLTF. The CDR3 DNA sequence: TGCGCCAGCAGCCAAGACCGCTCTGGGGCCAACGTCCTGACTTTC.

The chain uses TRBV7-9 and TRBJ2-5, with 12 bases matching TRBD2. The ends lost 8 bases at V and 2 bases at J; junction bases unmatched: 12. The CDR3 runs 17 residues. CDR1 and CDR2 from the germline V gene are SEHNR and FQNEAQ (reference sequence). CDR3 nucleotides: TGTGCCAGCGTACCCCTCGGACTAGCGGGGCCTCAAGAGACCCAGTACTTC. It is translated as CASVPLGLAGPQETQYF.

This clone has a single count. The chain has TRBV20-1 and TRBJ1-1, with TRBD1 as a possible D gene (5 bases). The germline V gene has CDR1 DFQATT and CDR2 SNEGSKA (reference sequence). Deletions cut 3 bases from V and 8 bases from J, with 13 bases between. The CDR3 covers 12 residues. The chain's CDR3 is CSASLDTREAFF. DNA of the CDR3: TGCAGTGCTAGTTTGGACACTCGGGAAGCTTTCTTT.

The CDR3 region has the DNA TGTGCCACCAGTGGGCGGGTGGCTAGCGGGAGTCACGAGCAGTACTTC. Residues: CATSGRVASGSHEQYF. The chain is built from TRBV24-1 and TRBJ2-7; 10 bases line up with TRBD2. CDR3 size: 16 residues. The V gene end was trimmed by 5 bases and the J gene end by 5 bases; junction bases not matched to a gene: 11. CDR1 KGHDR and CDR2 SFDVKD come from the germline V gene.

This chain joins TRBV27 and TRBJ1-1, with D tentatively TRBD1 (6 bases). Germline V lookup: CDR1 MNHEY, CDR2 SMNVEV (reference sequence). The CDR3 spans 15 residues. The V end lost 0 bases, the J end lost 6 bases, and 14 bases lay between the germline ends. CDR3 coding DNA: TGTGCCAGCAGTTTATCGAGTAGGGGGGGCGCTGAAGCTTTCTTT. The encoded protein is CASSLSSRGGAEAFF.

CDR3 amino acids: CASSPGGGDTQYF. CDR3 bases: TGTGCCAGCTCACCGGGGGGAGGAGATACGCAGTATTTT. The V gene is TRBV18, the J gene TRBJ2-3, with D tentatively TRBD2 (6 bases). V lost 3 bases to trimming and J lost 5 bases, with 9 bases between them. There are 13 residues in the CDR3. Germline-derived CDR1 and CDR2 are KGHSH and LQKENI.

The chain carries TRBV5-1 and TRBJ2-5, with 9 bases lining up with TRBD1. V lost 7 bases and J lost 4; bases outside the gene matches: 5. The CDR3 sequence is 13 residues long. Looked up from germline, CDR1 is SGHRS and CDR2 is YFSETQ. The chain's CDR3 is CASSDRGRETQYF. As DNA, the CDR3 is TGCGCCAGCTCGGACAGGGGTCGAGAGACCCAGTACTTC.

The V call is TRBV18, the J call TRBJ1-5; TRBD1 aligns across 8 bases. After removal of 6 bases from V and 6 bases from J, the junction contained 10 bases not matched to a gene. Looked up from germline, CDR1 is KGHSH and CDR2 is LQKENI. CDR3 size: 15 residues. The CDR3 DNA reads TGTGCCAGCTCCCTCGGACAGGGTGGGGGTCAGCCCCAGCATTTT. Its protein product is CASSLGQGGGQPQHF.

CDR3 residues: CASRDRLDQPQHF. Written as DNA, the CDR3 is TGTGCCAGCAGGGACAGGTTGGATCAGCCCCAGCATTTT. The rearrangement uses TRBV6-5 and TRBJ1-5; 7 nucleotides align to TRBD1. The CDR3 runs to 13 residues. CDR1 is MNHEY, CDR2 SVGAGI, per germline. V shed 6 bases, J shed 5 bases, and the junction held 4 bases outside the gene matches.

This chain uses TRBV7-9 with TRBJ2-5, with D possibly matching TRBD2 (6 bases). Germline CDR1 SEHNR, CDR2 FQNEAQ (reference sequence). V lost 4 bases and J 4 bases, leaving 10 bases between the germline ends. This CDR3 comprises 13 residues. CDR3 nucleotides: TGTGCCAGCAGCTCTCTCGGGGGAGAGACCCAGTACTTC. Translating it yields CASSSLGGETQYF.

The rearrangement uses TRBV3-1 (or the pseudogene TRBV3-2) and TRBJ2-7, with D possibly being TRBD1 (6 bases). This CDR3 comprises 15 residues. Germline V lookup: CDR1 LGHDT, CDR2 YNNKEL (reference sequence). V gave up 1 base and J gave up 0 bases, with 10 bases separating them. In DNA form, the CDR3 reads TGTGCCAGCAGCCAAGCCCCGGACAGCTCCTACGAGCAGTACTTC. Encoded protein: CASSQAPDSSYEQYF.

CDR3 nucleotides: TGTGCCACCAGGCGGGACAGGGGAACCAACACTGAAGCTTTCTTT. Amino acids: CATRRDRGTNTEAFF. This chain uses TRBV15 with TRBJ1-1; 10 positions match TRBD1. From germline, CDR1 is LNHNV and CDR2 YYDKDF (reference sequence). There are 15 residues in the CDR3. Trimming at V came to 6 bases and at J to 2 bases, leaving 6 bases not matched to a gene.

V gene TRBV2 combines with J gene TRBJ2-2, with TRBD2 matching 8 bases. Germline V gene lookup returns CDR1 SNHLY and CDR2 FYNNEI. This CDR3 has 15 amino acids. With 7 bases clipped from V and 5 bases from J, the junction kept 9 bases outside the gene matches. The CDR3 loop reads CASTEGLAGTGELFF. The DNA of the CDR3 is TGTGCCAGCACCGAGGGATTAGCGGGAACCGGGGAGCTGTTTTTT.

The chain combines TRBV19 with TRBJ1-1; perhaps TRBD1 as D (6 bases). The CDR3 covers 14 residues. Germline loops: CDR1 LNHDA, CDR2 SQIVND (reference sequence). V lost 4 bases, J lost 0 bases, and 9 bases lay in between. The CDR3 loop is CASSKDRLNTEAFF. Written as DNA, the CDR3 is TGTGCCAGTAGTAAAGACAGGCTGAACACTGAAGCTTTCTTT.

The chain joins TRBV5-1 to TRBJ2-2, with 7 nucleotides matching TRBD1. The CDR3 is made up of 15 amino acids. The germline V gene has CDR1 SGHRS and CDR2 YFSETQ. The V gene end was trimmed by 2 bases and the J gene end by 2 bases; junction bases not matched to a gene: 3. Here the CDR3 reads CASSFDRVNTGELFF. CDR3 coding DNA: TGCGCCAGCAGCTTCGACAGGGTTAACACCGGGGAGCTGTTTTTT.

A few counts support this clone. The rearrangement joins TRBV3-1 (or the pseudogene TRBV3-2) to TRBJ2-2; D gene uncertain. The CDR3 has 16 amino acids. V dropped 0 bases and J dropped 1 base, with 9 bases sitting between them. CDR1 is LGHDT and CDR2 is YNNKEL in the germline V gene (reference sequence). The CDR3 loop reads CASSQESWRNTGELFF. DNA for the CDR3: TGTGCCAGCAGCCAAGAAAGCTGGAGGAACACCGGGGAGCTGTTTTTT.

The chain carries TRBV28 and TRBJ1-4; tentative D call: TRBD1 (5 bases). Germline V gene data show CDR1 as MDHEN and CDR2 as SYDVKM. V was clipped by 6 bases and J by 8 bases, with 25 bases between them. The CDR3 consists of 17 residues. The CDR3 nucleotides read TGTGCCAGCAGCCTTGGGGCCAGGGCCGGTGTGGGGGAAAAACTGTTTTTT. It encodes CASSLGARAGVGEKLFF.